This T cell receptor beta chain was sequenced for a study of blood T cell repertoires in COVID-19. Clones were read by immunoSEQ multiplex PCR, and TCRdb kept only the in-frame ones, dropping some. This sample has 120,000 or so clones, with approximately 80% found just once. Germline V gives CDR1 SGHTA, CDR2 FQGNSA. V shed 1 base, J shed 0 bases, and the junction held 0 bases outside the gene matches. The CDR3 consists of 15 residues. The chain couples TRBV7-2 to TRBJ2-1; 7 nucleotides align to TRBD2. The material sequenced was peripheral blood. The clonotype originates from a human donor in a cohort sampled during active COVID-19. CDR3 coding DNA: TGTGCCAGCAGCTTAGAGCGGGACTCCTACAATGAGCAGTTCTTC. This encodes CASSLERDSYNEQFF. Full variable domain (missing parts from reference TRBV7-2 and TRBJ2-1): GAGVSQSPSNKVTEKGKDVELRCDPISGHTALYWYRQSLGQGLEFLIYFQGNSAPDKSGLPSDRFSAERTGGSVSTLTIQRTQQEDSAVYLCASSLERDSYNEQFFGPGTRLTVL.